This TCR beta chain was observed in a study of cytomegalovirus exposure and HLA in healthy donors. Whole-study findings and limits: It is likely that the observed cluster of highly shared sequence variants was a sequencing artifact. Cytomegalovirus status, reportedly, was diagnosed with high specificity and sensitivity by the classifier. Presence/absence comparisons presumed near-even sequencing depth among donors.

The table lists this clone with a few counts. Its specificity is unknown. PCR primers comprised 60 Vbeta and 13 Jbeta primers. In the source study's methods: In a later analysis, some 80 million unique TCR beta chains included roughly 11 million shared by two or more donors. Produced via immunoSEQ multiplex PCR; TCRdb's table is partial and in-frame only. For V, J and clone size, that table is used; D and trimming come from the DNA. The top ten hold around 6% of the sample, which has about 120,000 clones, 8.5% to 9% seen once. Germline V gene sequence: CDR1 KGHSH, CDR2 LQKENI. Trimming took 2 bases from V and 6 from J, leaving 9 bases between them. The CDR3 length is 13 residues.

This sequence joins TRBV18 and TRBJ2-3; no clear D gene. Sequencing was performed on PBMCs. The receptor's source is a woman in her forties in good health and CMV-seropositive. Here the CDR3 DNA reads TGTGCCAGCTCACCAGGTAGCCCTGATACGCAGTATTTT. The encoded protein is CASSPGSPDTQYF.